The clone carrying this T cell receptor (beta chain) has a handful of counts. Its matching antigen is unknown. Profiling relied on immunoSEQ multiplex PCR, and the TCRdb table lists in-frame clones only, not all of them. The sample includes roughly 120,000 clones, 75% to 95% of them seen just once. The data were taken from a study of graft-versus-host responses after intestinal transplantation. General study findings and limits: Some patients had graft-donor T cell macrochimerism. In their allografts, the ratios of graft-versus-host to host-versus-graft T cell clones were high. Recipient bone marrow held GvH clones, some seen earlier in ileum or blood.

Trimming cost V 2 bases and J 3 bases, with 11 bases left between them. The CDR3 spans 15 residues. Germline-derived CDR1 and CDR2 are MNHNY and SVGAGI (reference sequence). The clonotype was recovered from a human donor who received an intestinal transplant. The genes are TRBV6-6 and TRBJ1-5; possibly TRBD1 for D (6 bases). Sequencing was performed on unstimulated CD4+ T cells sorted from spleen or lymph node cells, taken before intestinal transplant. CDR3 bases: TGTGCCAGCAGTTACGCTACAGGGCTCAATCAGCCCCAGCATTTT. Amino acid sequence: CASSYATGLNQPQHF.